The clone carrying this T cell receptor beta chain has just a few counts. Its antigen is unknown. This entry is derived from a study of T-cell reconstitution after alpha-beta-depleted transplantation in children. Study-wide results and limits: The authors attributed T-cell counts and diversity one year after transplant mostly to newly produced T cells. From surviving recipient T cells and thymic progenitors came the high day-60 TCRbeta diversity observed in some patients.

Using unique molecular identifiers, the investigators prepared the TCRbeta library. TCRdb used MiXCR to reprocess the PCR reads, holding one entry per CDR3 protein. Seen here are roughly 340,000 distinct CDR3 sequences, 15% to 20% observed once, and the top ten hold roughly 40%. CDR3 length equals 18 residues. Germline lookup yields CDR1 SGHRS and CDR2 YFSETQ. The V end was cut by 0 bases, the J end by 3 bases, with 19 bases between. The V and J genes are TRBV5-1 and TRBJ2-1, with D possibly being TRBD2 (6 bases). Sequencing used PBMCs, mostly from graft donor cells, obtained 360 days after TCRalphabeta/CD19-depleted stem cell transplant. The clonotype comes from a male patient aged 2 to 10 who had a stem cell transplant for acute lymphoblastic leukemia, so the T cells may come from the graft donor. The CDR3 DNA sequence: TGCGCCAGCAGCTTGGGTGGGGGACTTCGGACGGGCTACAATGAGCAGTTCTTC. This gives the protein CASSLGGGLRTGYNEQFF.